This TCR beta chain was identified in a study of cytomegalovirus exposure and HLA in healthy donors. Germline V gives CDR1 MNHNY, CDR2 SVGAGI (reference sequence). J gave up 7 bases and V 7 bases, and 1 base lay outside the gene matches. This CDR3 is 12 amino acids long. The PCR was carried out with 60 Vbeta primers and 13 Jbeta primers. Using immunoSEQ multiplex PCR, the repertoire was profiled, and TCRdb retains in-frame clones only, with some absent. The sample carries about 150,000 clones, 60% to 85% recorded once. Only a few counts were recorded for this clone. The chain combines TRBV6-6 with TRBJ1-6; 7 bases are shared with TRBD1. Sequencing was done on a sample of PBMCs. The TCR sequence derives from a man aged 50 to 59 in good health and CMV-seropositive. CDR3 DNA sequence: TGTGCCAGCATGGGACAGAATTCACCCCTCCACTTT. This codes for CASMGQNSPLHF.